This TCR beta chain comes out of a study of human T cells and chemical hapten exposure. This clonotype appeared a few times. The time point denotes: patch test 1, 2 weeks after DPC sensitization. Described treatment: therapeutic diphenylcyclopropenone sensitization with weekly scalp DPC. TCRdb re-analysed the RACE reads in MiXCR, keeping a single row per CDR3 protein. The table shows 370,000 or so distinct CDR3 sequences, with more than 4.5% occurring only once. Specimen: whole blood, collected in connection with sensitization to the hapten diphenylcyclopropenone (DPC). The sequence was collected from a woman in her 50s with alopecia areata. Some clones in this sample may be carry-over from other donors' samples.

In nucleotides, the CDR3 is TGTGCCAGCAGTCAAAGGACAGGACTCACAGATACGCAGTATTTT. This codes for CASSQRTGLTDTQYF. V and J are TRBV27 and TRBJ2-3; 7 bases line up with TRBD1. The J segment lost 2 bases and the V segment lost 5 bases, leaving 7 bases of the junction unmatched. This CDR3 is built from 15 residues. Per germline, CDR1 MNHEY and CDR2 SMNVEV (reference sequence).